This T cell receptor beta chain derives from a study of cytomegalovirus exposure and HLA in healthy donors. Findings and caveats of the study: Most TCR sequences were uncommon, yet certain public TCRs appeared in many donors.

Some clones are missing from TCRdb's copy, which holds only in-frame ones; the method was immunoSEQ multiplex PCR. This table has about 150,000 clones, more than 75% appearing once. Remarks on this clone: What it binds is not known.

Germline CDR1 is SGHRS and CDR2 is YFSETQ. The CDR3 is made up of 15 amino acids. Germline trimming cut 4 bases from V and 10 bases from J; bases unmatched to any gene: 10. The sample was PBMCs. The chain has TRBV5-1 and TRBJ1-6, with 8 bases that match TRBD1. The sequence was obtained from a young man in good health and CMV-seronegative. Here the CDR3 reads CASSGRSGGESPLHF. The CDR3 DNA sequence: TGCGCCAGCAGCGGGCGGTCAGGGGGCGAATCACCCCTCCACTTT.